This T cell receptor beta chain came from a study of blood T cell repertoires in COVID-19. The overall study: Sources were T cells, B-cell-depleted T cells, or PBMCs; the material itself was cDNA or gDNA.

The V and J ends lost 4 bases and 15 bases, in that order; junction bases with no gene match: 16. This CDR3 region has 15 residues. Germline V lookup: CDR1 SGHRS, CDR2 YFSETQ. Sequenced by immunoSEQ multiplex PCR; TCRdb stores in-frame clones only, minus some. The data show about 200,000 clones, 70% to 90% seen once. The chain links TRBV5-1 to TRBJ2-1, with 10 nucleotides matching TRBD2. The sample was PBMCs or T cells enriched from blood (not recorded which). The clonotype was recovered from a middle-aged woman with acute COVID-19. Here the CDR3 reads CASSPAGGPESLLFF. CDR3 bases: TGCGCCAGCAGCCCAGCGGGAGGGCCGGAGTCACTTCTGTTCTTC. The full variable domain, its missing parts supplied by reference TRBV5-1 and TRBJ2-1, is KAGVTQTPRYLIKTRGQQVTLSCSPISGHRSVSWYQQTPGQGLQFLFEYFSETQRNKGNFPGRFSGRQFSNSRSEMNVSTLELGDSALYLCASSPAGGPESLLFFGPGTRLTVL.